In its sample, the clone carrying this T cell receptor beta chain was seen a few times. Its cognate antigen is unknown. These data come from a study of post-analysis software for immune sequencing data. Tagging with unique molecular identifiers was a feature of the TCR beta cDNA libraries. cDNA molecules numbering about 480,000 came from around 1 to 10 million T cells. Each CDR3 protein is one row after TCRdb ran MiXCR on the PCR reads. The data contain about 770,000 distinct CDR3 sequences, around 45% of them seen just once; the ten biggest clones take up roughly 5.2%. Whole-study results and caveats: Patients showed TRBV5-6, TRBV5-1 and TRBV20-1 among five TRBV segments more frequent than in controls. Multiple sclerosis patients had significantly lower normalized Chao1 diversity than controls.

V was pared by 4 bases and J by 15 bases, with 7 bases of the junction left unmatched. Germline V gene data show CDR1 as SGHRS and CDR2 as YFSETQ. The CDR3 is 12 amino acids. V gene TRBV5-1 combines with J gene TRBJ1-5; 10 nucleotides line up with TRBD1. The clonotype comes from a girl aged 5-17 years with multiple sclerosis. Source material: blood. The CDR3 region is CASSIDRGLRHF. The CDR3 DNA follows: TGCGCCAGCAGCATCGACAGGGGGCTCCGGCATTTT.